Shown below are 18 T cell receptor beta chains from a single sample sequenced in a study of identifying expanded T cells in peripheral blood. Here immunoSEQ multiplex PCR was the method, and the copy in TCRdb shows in-frame clones only, minus some. Of some 54,000 clones detected, roughly 82% appear once; the ten largest clones hold less than 15%. The source material was blood. These TCRs come from a person aged 18 to 75 in good health.

The chain couples TRBV11-3 to TRBJ2-5; D possibly corresponds to TRBD1 (5 bases). Trimming removed 1 base from V and 4 bases from J, with 13 bases in between. There are 15 residues in the CDR3. Per germline, CDR1 SGHNT and CDR2 YENEEA. CDR3 DNA: TGTGCCAGCAGCTTAGGTCAGGGCCTCCGAGAGACCCAGTACTTC. Protein sequence: CASSLGQGLRETQYF.

CDR3 nucleotide sequence: TGTGCCAGCAGTCCCCAAGAACAGGGTAAGGGTTCGGACACTGAAGCTTTCTTT. Translated, it gives CASSPQEQGKGSDTEAFF. The chain joins TRBV28 to TRBJ1-1; D possibly corresponds to TRBD1 (6 bases). This CDR3 region has 18 residues. Germline values: CDR1 MDHEN, CDR2 SYDVKM. Trimming took off 5 bases at V and 3 bases at J, with 25 bases between the two ends.

The chain carries TRBV6-1 and TRBJ2-2; 7 bases are a match to TRBD2. The V gene's germline CDR1 is MNHNS and CDR2 SASEGT. With 6 bases clipped from V and 6 bases from J, the junction kept 7 bases outside the gene matches. There are 14 residues in the CDR3. DNA of the CDR3: TGTGCCAGCAGATGGGAGACTAGCTCCGGGGAGCTGTTTTTT. Its translation is CASRWETSSGELFF.

This clone was found once. The chain couples TRBV6-6 to TRBJ2-1; D possibly corresponds to TRBD1 (6 bases). Germline V gene lookup returns CDR1 MNHNY and CDR2 SVGAGI (reference sequence). The CDR3 length is 13 residues. Trimming took 6 bases from V and 6 from J, leaving 12 bases between them. The DNA of the CDR3 is TGTGCCAGCAGCGACATGACAGGCAATGAGCAGTTCTTC. Translation: CASSDMTGNEQFF.

This chain links TRBV19 with TRBJ2-2, with D tentatively TRBD1 or TRBD2 (5 bases each). The CDR3 length is 15 residues. From germline, CDR1 is LNHDA and CDR2 SQIVND (reference sequence). V was cut by 9 bases and J by 5 bases, with 19 bases left in between. The CDR3 DNA reads TGTGCCAGCTCCTCCGAGGGGCTAAGGACCGGGGAGCTGTTTTTT. This sequence encodes CASSSEGLRTGELFF.

The chain carries TRBV7-2 and TRBJ2-3, with 10 nucleotides matching TRBD2. Germline CDR1 SGHTA, CDR2 FQGNSA. V lost 4 bases to trimming and J lost 1 base; unmatched junction nucleotides: 14. This CDR3 contains 19 residues. CDR3 loop: CASSSPFKLGTSGTDTQYF. The DNA for the CDR3 is TGTGCCAGCAGCTCGCCCTTTAAACTCGGGACTAGCGGCACAGATACGCAGTATTTT.

This clone is classed as medium-sized. The rearrangement links TRBV7-9 to TRBJ1-1; 10 bases fit TRBD1. The length of the CDR3 is 15 residues. V shed 5 bases and J 6 bases; nucleotides not matched to a gene: 9. Germline values: CDR1 SEHNR, CDR2 FQNEAQ (reference sequence). The CDR3, as DNA: TGTGCCAGCAGCGCACGACAGGGGGCCGGGGCTGAAGCTTTCTTT. Protein product: CASSARQGAGAEAFF.

The chain couples TRBV5-1 to TRBJ2-7; TRBD2 matches at 13 bases. This CDR3 spans 15 amino acids. The J segment lost 3 bases and the V segment lost 2 bases, leaving 2 bases of the junction unmatched. CDR1 is SGHRS, CDR2 YFSETQ, per germline. CDR3 region: CASSLGTSGVYEQYV. CDR3 sequence (DNA): TGCGCCAGCAGCTTAGGGACTAGCGGGGTCTACGAGCAGTACGTC.

A word on this clone: One end of the junction varies from germline; a read error may be responsible. V is TRBV11-3 and J is TRBJ2-7; D is possibly TRBD2 (5 bases). Germline CDR1 reads SGHNT; CDR2 reads YENEEA. The CDR3 runs to 11 residues. The DNA for the CDR3 is TGTGCCAGCAGCTCCTCCGGGGTAATTAACTTC. Amino acids: CASSSSGVINF.

CDR3 loop: CASSLARETQYF. DNA of the CDR3: TGTGCCAGCAGCTTAGCGCGGGAGACCCAGTACTTC. The V gene is TRBV7-9, the J gene TRBJ2-5; no clear D gene. Germline CDR1 and CDR2: SEHNR and FQNEAQ (reference sequence). The CDR3 length is 12 residues. V lost 0 bases to trimming and J lost 5 bases, with 4 bases between them.

The chain links TRBV11-2 to TRBJ1-1; D perhaps matches TRBD1 (6 bases). CDR3 length: 14 amino acids. Germline CDR1 is SGHAT and CDR2 is FQNNGV. Trimming stripped 0 bases from V and 5 bases from J, with 10 bases between. CDR3 residues: CASSLDGGGTEAFF. Here the CDR3 DNA reads TGTGCCAGCAGCTTAGACGGGGGCGGGACTGAAGCTTTCTTT.

In its sample, this clone was seen a few times. This rearrangement joins TRBV2 to TRBJ2-7; 10 bases are shared with TRBD2. Germline V lookup: CDR1 SNHLY, CDR2 FYNNEI. Trimming cost V 7 bases and J 0 bases; bases outside gene matches: 6. There are 15 residues in the CDR3. The CDR3 loop reads CASTLAGELSYEQYF. The CDR3 nucleotides read TGTGCCAGCACCCTAGCGGGAGAGCTCTCCTACGAGCAGTACTTC.

The chain joins TRBV7-9 to TRBJ1-2, with D possibly matching TRBD1 (6 bases). Trimming took off 1 base at V and 6 bases at J, with 9 bases between the two ends. This CDR3 has 13 residues. CDR1 and CDR2 from the germline V gene are SEHNR and FQNEAQ (reference sequence). Here the CDR3 DNA reads TGTGCCAGCAGCTTAGACAGGGTCGATGGCTACACCTTC. Its translation: CASSLDRVDGYTF.

The CDR3 loop is CASSLYRVLNGYTF. Here the CDR3 DNA reads TGTGCCAGCAGCTTATACCGGGTTCTCAATGGCTACACCTTC. V is TRBV7-2 and J is TRBJ1-2; D ambiguous. The CDR3 is 14 amino acids. V was clipped by 2 bases and J by 6 bases, with 13 bases between them. Germline CDR1 is SGHTA and CDR2 is FQGNSA.

The chain joins TRBV5-1 to TRBJ1-1, with a weak D call TRBD1 (6 bases). Looked up from germline, CDR1 is SGHRS and CDR2 is YFSETQ. Deletions cut 5 bases from V and 12 bases from J, with 29 bases between. CDR3 length equals 16 residues. The DNA for the CDR3 is TGCGCCAGCAGTCAGGACCGGGACACGCTGAAGTGGTGGACTTTCTTT. Translating it yields CASSQDRDTLKWWTFF.

The chain joins TRBV6-1 to TRBJ1-2, with D unclear. The V end was cut by 2 bases, the J end by 5 bases, with 6 bases between. CDR3 length equals 12 residues. Germline CDR1 reads MNHNS; CDR2 reads SASEGT. The CDR3 region has the DNA TGTGCCAGCAGTGAAAGAGGGTATGGCTACACCTTC. Its translation: CASSERGYGYTF.

The V and J genes are TRBV6-1 and TRBJ1-2; no reliable D call. V dropped 2 bases and J dropped 2 bases, with 6 bases sitting between them. Germline CDR1 and CDR2: MNHNS and SASEGT. The CDR3 has 13 amino acids. CDR3 residues: CASSESGNYGYTF. The CDR3 nucleotides read TGTGCCAGCAGTGAATCGGGAAACTATGGCTACACCTTC.

The chain employs TRBV18 and TRBJ2-7; TRBD1 matches at 8 bases. The CDR3 has 15 residues. V gave up 6 bases and J gave up 2 bases; unmatched junction bases: 9. The germline V gene encodes CDR1 KGHSH and CDR2 LQKENI. The CDR3 nucleotides read TGTGCCAGCTCCCGACAGGGGACGCCCCCCTACGAGCAGTACTTC. Translated: CASSRQGTPPYEQYF.